This T cell receptor beta chain was sequenced during a study of monozygotic twins with inflammatory bowel disease. Points from the study as a whole: Background noise in patient repertoires may stem from differing immunosuppressive treatments.

Regarding this clonotype: Its antigen remains unknown.

Template switching appended UMIs that held a 6-nucleotide sample barcode. For each CDR3 protein, TCRdb gives one entry from its re-call of the 5' RACE reads, without DNA. This sample's table reports approximately 400,000 distinct CDR3 sequences. Whole-blood RNA isolation (total RNA) proceeded without T cell sorting. This CDR3 contains 14 residues. CDR1 is MNHNS and CDR2 is SASEGT in the germline V gene. The sequenced material came from blood. The J gene is TRBJ1-2, the V gene TRBV6-1; TCRdb designates TRBD1, a call that cannot be tested without DNA. This clonotype was obtained from a human donor with ulcerative colitis or Crohn's disease, or a healthy co-twin of an affected twin (not recorded which). The CDR3 here is CASSGPTDPYGYTF.